The T cell receptor (beta chain) under discussion was sequenced for a study of T cell changes during pregnancy in multiple sclerosis. The junction had 6 bases not matched to a gene; V was cut back by 6 bases and J by 2 bases. The CDR3 contains 15 residues. Germline CDR1 and CDR2: MNHEY and SMNVEV (reference sequence). This clone was recorded once. The protocol was immunoSEQ multiplex PCR, while the TCRdb copy is restricted to in-frame clones and leaves out a portion. The sample lists 95,000 to 110,000 clones; 85% to 95% were seen once. This receptor was obtained from a female donor with multiple sclerosis, enrolled in a pregnancy study. V is TRBV27 and J is TRBJ2-1; 8 positions agree with TRBD2. Sample: peripheral blood, taken after pregnancy. DNA of the CDR3: TGTGCCAGCAGCGTTAGCGGGGACGCCTACAATGAGCAGTTCTTC. Amino acids: CASSVSGDAYNEQFF.